This record covers a single T cell receptor beta chain. Its antigen is as yet unknown. This specimen belongs to a study of T cell responses to AZD1222 COVID-19 vaccine. Profiled with immunoSEQ multiplex PCR; TCRdb holds only in-frame clones, not every one. The sample lists 42,000 or so clones, approximately 85% seen once, with 20% to 30% in the top ten. Overall study results and limits: Seropositive status at baseline applied to only a handful of AZD1222 recipients. Clonal diversity was possibly underestimated, and the donors were mostly white British, with more females.

Germline CDR1 is SGHTA and CDR2 is FQGTGA. V shed 5 bases, J shed 6 bases, and the junction held 11 bases outside the gene matches. This CDR3 contains 16 residues. This receptor was obtained from an adult who received the MenACWY meningococcal vaccine as a control. Sequenced material: peripheral blood, taken 28 days after the second dose of the MenACWY control vaccine. J is TRBJ2-1 and V is TRBV7-3, with 9 bases fitting TRBD2. CDR3 sequence: CASSRSGTSSINEQFF. CDR3 DNA: TGTGCCAGCAGCCGATCCGGGACTAGCTCCATCAATGAGCAGTTCTTC.